This T cell receptor beta chain was observed in a study of blood T cells in healthy people across ages (dated by TCRdb to the mid-2010s). For context, the study as a whole: In model experiments, template switching captured about one uniquely barcoded TCR beta cDNA molecule for every two T cells. Age-related changes in TCR beta repertoire diversity were measured in the study by deep sequencing normalized with unique cDNA molecular identifiers. Two additional independent replicas of 1 million unique cDNA reads from the same blood draw were analyzed for two donors (one aged 18 to 29 and one aged 80 or older). Donors of different ages were randomly distributed across sequencing lanes to avoid experimental bias. The donors were split into four age groups: young (average 16 years), middle-aged (more than 35), aged (about 62) and long-lived (roughly 88).

Inclusive of the bounding cysteine and phenylalanine, the CDR3 is 11 residues long. Solely the CDR3 DNA is kept, with 33 bases framed from the first base. CDR1 MDHEN and CDR2 SYDVKM were looked up in the germline V gene. The receptor library was made with 5' RACE. Reads for this sample came from an Illumina HiSeq 2500. A second PCR of roughly 7 to 11 cycles was performed with a sample-barcoded 5' primer and a J-beta primer mix. A template-switch 5' adaptor carrying 12 random nucleotides introduced a unique molecular identifier onto each TCR beta cDNA molecule. At least 2.5 million CDR3-containing paired-end reads were obtained from each sample. The Mint cDNA synthesis kit, primed by a TRBC-specific oligonucleotide, was used to synthesize first-strand cDNA from all RNA. Following uracil-DNA glycosylase treatment, a first 18-cycle PCR with universal primers M1SS and BC2_uni_R was performed on all cDNA. As for the original processing: For normalization, 1 million high-quality reads were randomly selected from each sample, with every read carrying a distinct molecular identifier. Reads with shared molecular identifiers were discarded instead of being binned into consensus sequences. MiTCR, set to a Q25 quality threshold and the strictest error-elimination algorithm, was used for CDR3 identification, clonotype clustering and error correction. A nonparametric unseen species model with Euler transformation was used to estimate lower-bound total TCR beta diversity. Starting from the raw public reads, TCRdb applied fastp trimming at Q25, assembled clones with MiXCR and retained in-frame beta chains. All rows with the same CDR3 protein become a single entry with the most common DNA and genes. Clone size and V and J calls follow TCRdb, not the original study. Across this sample there are 2 million or so distinct CDR3 sequences, with 49% seen only once. The top ten clonotypes cover 2.1% of the sample.

The 35 to 40 donors, aged about 6 to 100 years, were systemically healthy Caucasian individuals from Russia. Each donor gave ten milliliters of peripheral blood, drawn into EDTA-treated Vacutainer tubes. Ficoll-Paque density-gradient centrifugation was used to isolate PBMCs, with at least 6.5 million per sample. Total RNA was extracted from PBMCs with Trizol reagent, with at least 6 micrograms obtained per sample. The percentages of naive CD45RAhigh/CD27high T cells were determined by flow cytometry on a PBMC aliquot from every donor. A note on this clonotype: Its antigen remains undetermined. No much larger clone is present one base from it, and per-base qualities are unavailable.

Paper-wide results and their limitations: Estimates of total diversity based on one million sequenced T cells were considered lower bounds and underestimates. The CMV infection status of donors was not known, potentially confounding age-related changes in expanded clonotypes. Compared with the aged group, the long-lived group had more naive CD4+ T cells, fewer expanded clones and increased TCR diversity, a pattern suggesting age selection. Observed TCR beta diversity correlated strongly with the percentage of naive T cells measured by flow cytometry. Because profiling used bulk unsorted PBMCs, naive and antigen-experienced compartments could not be compared conclusively. Observed TCR beta diversity per million T cells fell roughly linearly with age, and a significant reduction was already apparent by age roughly 40.

Sequenced material: blood. The TCR was taken from a woman in her forties in good health. Recombination connected TRBV28 to TRBJ2-7; too little of a D gene remains to name it. The J call may be faulty, since TRBJ2-5 better matches the DNA end. The nucleotides are TGTGCCAGCAGTTTTAGTAAGACCCAGTACTTC. Its protein is CASSFSKTQYF.